This T cell receptor beta chain is drawn from a study of T cell repertoires in aging, cancer and after chemotherapy. At the level of the study: Glioblastoma patients receiving temozolomide-based therapy gave paired samples before and after chemotherapy. Overall study findings and caveats: Age-matched healthy donors had significantly more diverse, less clonal blood TCR repertoires than untreated cancer patients.

Multiplex touch-down PCR with TRB-A/B primers amplified rearranged V-D-J TRB sequences. One entry per CDR3 protein, called by TCRdb with MiXCR from the multiplex PCR reads. The sample yields around 500 distinct CDR3 sequences, around 34% seen once. The CDR3 totals 15 residues. Deletions cut 9 bases from V and 0 bases from J, with 17 bases between. For this clonotype: The antigen is unknown.

TCR beta rearrangements were amplified from peripheral blood genomic DNA. This chain joins TRBV12-3 or TRBV12-4 and TRBJ2-5, with D uncertain. The sequencing input was blood. This TCR came from a human donor with a solid tumor. The CDR3 protein is CASSGMAAYQETQYF. Here the CDR3 DNA reads TGTGCCAGTTCGGGTATGGCGGCGTACCAAGAGACCCAGTACTTC.